The entry that follows covers one T cell receptor beta chain sequence. This CDR3 is built from 18 residues. V gave up 8 bases and J gave up 5 bases; unmatched junction bases: 18. In germline, CDR1 is SNHLY, CDR2 FYNNEI. Treatment noted: randomized to nivolumab then ipilimumab (arm A) or the reverse (arm B). DNA-damaging chemotherapy had not been given to any patient beforehand. Sorted cells were live CD3+CD8+, lacking CD19 and CD56, from PBMCs. The data are from a study of sequential checkpoint blockade in melanoma. About the research overall: Patients were randomized 1:1 to nivolumab-then-ipilimumab or ipilimumab-then-nivolumab first-line. Each arm's sequence ended with maintenance nivolumab.

Data came from immunoSEQ multiplex PCR; TCRdb stores just in-frame clones and leaves some out. The sample has about 21,000 clones, roughly 80% seen once. Here the sequenced sample was CD8+ T cells sorted from blood (inferred from file names), taken from a patient given nivolumab and ipilimumab in sequence. The receptor was derived from a human donor with melanoma. The chain employs TRBV2 and TRBJ2-1; 10 bases are a match to TRBD2. CDR3 nucleotides: TGTGCCAGCCTTTTTCCGGGACACAGGACTAGCGGACACAATGAGCAGTTCTTC. As protein: CASLFPGHRTSGHNEQFF. Together with reference TRBV2 and TRBJ2-1, the CDR3 gives the full variable domain: EPEVTQTPSHQVTQMGQEVILRCVPISNHLYFYWYRQILGQKVEFLVSFYNNEISEKSEIFDDQFSVERPDGSNFTLKIRSTKLEDSAMYFCASLFPGHRTSGHNEQFFGPGTRLTVL.